A single sample is the source of the 11 T cell receptor beta chains below, sequenced in a study of glioma-infiltrating T cells after dendritic cell vaccination. Only in-frame clones appear in the TCRdb table, and some are missing; sequencing was by immunoSEQ multiplex PCR. The sample includes under 100,000 clones, 75% to 85% seen only once; the top ten take roughly 5.6%. Sequencing was performed on blood, taken before dendritic cell vaccination. These receptors came from a human donor with glioblastoma.

This clone has only one observation. The rearrangement uses TRBV19 and TRBJ1-2; D unclear. The CDR3 loop spans 13 amino acids. Germline lookup yields CDR1 LNHDA and CDR2 SQIVND (reference sequence). V was trimmed by 6 bases and J by 8 bases, leaving 16 bases between them. The CDR3 loop is CASSPQAAGGYTF. The CDR3 coding sequence is TGTGCCAGTAGCCCCCAGGCTGCGGGCGGCTACACCTTC.

The chain combines TRBV19 with TRBJ2-1; 11 bases line up with TRBD1. There are 15 residues in the CDR3. J lost 4 bases, V lost 3 bases, and 2 bases had no gene match. The germline V gene has CDR1 LNHDA and CDR2 SQIVND (reference sequence). The CDR3 nucleotides read TGTGCCAGTAGTATTGGGACAGGGGGATACAATGAGCAGTTCTTC. Protein: CASSIGTGGYNEQFF.

This clone was observed a handful of times. The rearrangement uses TRBV19 and TRBJ2-7; D remains ambiguous. Trimming shortened V by 3 bases and J by 2 bases, and 11 bases separated the two germline ends. Germline lookup yields CDR1 LNHDA and CDR2 SQIVND (reference sequence). The CDR3 is 14 residues long. DNA for the CDR3: TGTGCCAGTAGTATTAGCTCCTCAACCTACGAGCAGTACTTC. Its translation is CASSISSSTYEQYF.

DNA of the CDR3: TGTGCCAGTAGTAAACTAGCGGGGGGCCCTAGAGATACGCAGTATTTT. This sequence encodes CASSKLAGGPRDTQYF. The chain carries TRBV19 and TRBJ2-3, with TRBD2 matching 12 bases. Germline lookup yields CDR1 LNHDA and CDR2 SQIVND (reference sequence). The CDR3 totals 16 residues. The ends lost 4 bases at V and 5 bases at J; junction bases unmatched: 7.

The chain has TRBV5-1 and TRBJ1-1; tentative D call: TRBD1 (6 bases). Germline assignment: CDR1 SGHRS and CDR2 YFSETQ. CDR3 size: 16 residues. V was trimmed by 4 bases and J by 4 bases, leaving 20 bases between them. The CDR3 region has the DNA TGCGCCAGCAGCCCCCGCCTCGGGGGGCTGAGCACTGAAGCTTTCTTT. It codes for CASSPRLGGLSTEAFF.

The chain joins TRBV29-1 to TRBJ1-1; D may be TRBD1 (5 bases). This CDR3 spans 11 amino acids. V was shortened by 5 bases and J by 1 base, with 5 bases between the two germline ends. CDR1 is SQVTM and CDR2 is ANQGSEA in the germline V gene. The chain's CDR3 is CSVQGNTEAFF. The CDR3 bases are TGCAGCGTTCAGGGGAACACTGAAGCTTTCTTT.

The V call is TRBV4-1, the J call TRBJ1-4; no clear D gene. Between the trimmed V and J ends, which lost 3 bases and 8 bases, there was a span of 10 bases. The CDR3 consists of 13 residues. The germline gives CDR1 MGHRA, CDR2 YSYEKL. The CDR3 DNA sequence: TGCGCCAGCAGCCAGGGCCTCAGGGAAAAACTGTTTTTT. Its translation: CASSQGLREKLFF.

This rearrangement joins TRBV6-6 to TRBJ1-5; 7 positions match TRBD1. Germline CDR1 MNHNY, CDR2 SVGAGI (reference sequence). V lost 5 bases and J lost 6; bases outside the gene matches: 7. This CDR3 has 14 residues. The CDR3 sequence: CASSPTGEVQPQHF. In DNA form, the CDR3 reads TGTGCCAGCAGTCCAACAGGGGAGGTTCAGCCCCAGCATTTT.

V gene TRBV6-5 combines with J gene TRBJ1-1, with D tentatively TRBD1 (5 bases). CDR1 and CDR2 from the germline V gene are MNHEY and SVGAGI. This CDR3 has 15 residues. V was shortened by 5 bases and J by 1 base, with 14 bases between the two germline ends. The CDR3 sequence: CASSPRTGRNTEAFF. The CDR3 coding sequence is TGTGCCAGCAGTCCCCGCACAGGTCGGAACACTGAAGCTTTCTTT.

This sequence joins TRBV12-2 and TRBJ1-4; the table gives TRBD1 as D, unverified against the DNA. TRBV12-2 is given as a pseudogene. The CDR3 loop spans 14 amino acids. The CDR3 here is CASRWGTGGEKLFF. In DNA form, the CDR3 reads TGTGCAAGTCGCTGGGGGACAGGGGGGGAAAAACTGTTTTTT.

The chain joins TRBV9 to TRBJ1-2; the D gene is possibly TRBD1 (5 bases). Germline V gives CDR1 SGDLS, CDR2 YYNGEE. This CDR3 is 15 amino acids long. Trimming removed 4 bases from V and 4 bases from J, with 17 bases in between. CDR3: CASSPRSGGGYGYTF. CDR3 DNA: TGTGCCAGCAGCCCGAGGTCCGGGGGTGGCTATGGCTACACCTTC. Based on the CDR3 plus reference TRBV9 and TRBJ1-2, the full variable domain is DSGVTQTPKHLITATGQRVTLRCSPRSGDLSVYWYQQSLDQGLQFLIQYYNGEERAKGNILERFSAQQFPDLHSELNLSSLELGDSALYFCASSPRSGGGYGYTFGSGTRLTVV.